The 23 T cell receptor beta chains in this list originate from one sample, sequenced in a study of blood T cell repertoires in COVID-19. Method: immunoSEQ multiplex PCR; TCRdb's copy keeps in-frame clones and lacks some. Of more than 200,000 clones listed, 80% to 90% are singletons. Sequenced input: PBMCs or T cells enriched from blood (not recorded which). All receptors come from a woman between 25 and 40 years old who had recovered from COVID-19.

The chain employs TRBV19 and TRBJ2-1; D ambiguous. Germline-derived CDR1 and CDR2 are LNHDA and SQIVND (reference sequence). The CDR3 sequence is 15 residues long. With 7 bases removed from V and 0 bases from J, the gap between germline ends came to 13 bases. CDR3: CASTWRLSSYNEQFF. DNA of the CDR3: TGTGCCAGTACCTGGCGGCTTAGCTCCTACAATGAGCAGTTCTTC.

V gene TRBV29-1 combines with J gene TRBJ1-2; TRBD1 aligns across 7 bases. The CDR3 is made up of 12 amino acids. Germline V gene sequence: CDR1 SQVTM, CDR2 ANQGSEA. Trimming removed 6 bases from V and 3 bases from J; junction bases left unmatched: 4. The CDR3 DNA reads as TGCAGCGTGAAAACAGGGGACTATGGCTACACCTTC. It is translated as CSVKTGDYGYTF.

This chain connects TRBV11-3 to TRBJ2-7; tentative D call: TRBD2 (6 bases). CDR3 length: 13 amino acids. Germline CDR1 SGHNT, CDR2 YENEEA. V was pared by 5 bases and J by 1 base, with 9 bases between. For the CDR3, the DNA is TGTGCCAGCAGCATTAGCGGTTCCTACGAGCAGTACTTC. Translating gives CASSISGSYEQYF.

This sequence joins TRBV6-2 or TRBV6-3 and TRBJ1-2; a weak D match, TRBD1 (5 bases). The V end lost 3 bases, the J end lost 8 bases, and 16 bases lay between the germline ends. Germline V CDR1 and CDR2: MNHEY, SVGEGT. The CDR3 is made up of 14 amino acids. CDR3 sequence: CASSYSSGERGYTF. The CDR3 DNA follows: TGTGCCAGCAGTTATTCCTCGGGGGAAAGGGGCTACACCTTC.

The chain recombines TRBV28 with TRBJ1-3; no clear D. Trimming stripped 5 bases from V and 0 bases from J, with 11 bases between. The germline gives CDR1 MDHEN, CDR2 SYDVKM. This CDR3 has 15 amino acids. The CDR3 sequence: CASSLQRYSGNTIYF. CDR3 sequence (DNA): TGTGCCAGCAGTCTACAGAGATACTCTGGAAACACCATATATTTT.

This chain joins TRBV28 and TRBJ2-1; D is unresolved. The germline V and J ends were trimmed by 4 bases and 0 bases, with 16 bases remaining between them. Germline CDR1 MDHEN, CDR2 SYDVKM. The CDR3 contains 17 residues. CDR3: CASSSIRLSSSYNEQFF. The CDR3 DNA reads TGTGCCAGCAGTTCAATTCGACTCTCAAGCTCCTACAATGAGCAGTTCTTC.

The rearrangement links TRBV7-9 to TRBJ2-6; D remains ambiguous. Germline CDR1 reads SEHNR; CDR2 reads FQNEAQ (reference sequence). V was trimmed by 5 bases and J by 1 base, leaving 9 bases between them. The CDR3 length is 15 residues. This CDR3 is CASSVRNSGANVLTF. In DNA, the CDR3 is TGTGCCAGCAGCGTCAGGAATTCTGGGGCCAACGTCCTGACTTTC.

The sample holds a few counts of this clone. The chain uses TRBV6-5 and TRBJ2-7; possibly TRBD1 for D (6 bases). Trimming took off 7 bases at V and 2 bases at J, with 9 bases between the two ends. The CDR3 consists of 12 residues. The germline CDR1 and CDR2 sequences are MNHEY and SVGAGI. The CDR3 here is CASIPGAYEQYF. CDR3 coding DNA: TGTGCCAGCATCCCAGGGGCCTACGAGCAGTACTTC.

The chain uses TRBV3-1 (or the pseudogene TRBV3-2) and TRBJ1-6, with unresolved D. Between the trimmed V and J ends, which lost 0 bases and 9 bases, there was a span of 15 bases. The length of the CDR3 is 16 residues. Germline V CDR1 and CDR2: LGHDT, YNNKEL (reference sequence). CDR3 region: CASSQDESLRGSPLHF. As DNA, the CDR3 is TGTGCCAGCAGCCAAGATGAAAGTTTACGGGGTTCACCCCTCCACTTT.

This chain joins TRBV7-6 and TRBJ2-7; perhaps TRBD1 as D (5 bases). Trimming removed 1 base at V and 2 bases at J, with 15 bases between. This CDR3 has 16 amino acids. Germline loops: CDR1 SGHVS, CDR2 FNYEAQ. The CDR3 nucleotides are TGTGCCAGCAGCTTAGATTCAGGGCTCCCCCCCTACGAGCAGTACTTC. It is translated as CASSLDSGLPPYEQYF.

This clone appeared a single time. The V gene is TRBV18, the J gene TRBJ1-1; TRBD1 aligns across 10 bases. CDR3 length: 13 amino acids. Unmatched junction bases numbered 3, after V lost 3 bases and J lost 8 bases. From germline, CDR1 is KGHSH and CDR2 LQKENI. The DNA for the CDR3 is TGTGCCAGCTCACCTCGACAGGGGGCCGAAGCTTTCTTT. Its protein is CASSPRQGAEAFF.

The rearrangement joins TRBV28 to TRBJ1-2; 7 bases align to TRBD1. Germline lookup yields CDR1 MDHEN and CDR2 SYDVKM. V shed 6 bases, J shed 5 bases, and the junction held 9 bases outside the gene matches. The CDR3 has 14 amino acids. The CDR3 loop is CASREGQPGYGYTF. CDR3 in DNA: TGTGCCAGCAGGGAGGGACAGCCAGGGTATGGCTACACCTTC.

The chain links TRBV7-9 to TRBJ1-4, with D tentatively TRBD1 (5 bases). The CDR3 is made up of 16 amino acids. Germline loops: CDR1 SEHNR, CDR2 FQNEAQ (reference sequence). V was cut by 5 bases and J by 1 base, with 14 bases left in between. CDR3 in DNA: TGTGCCAGCAGCGCACAGGAGTTATTAACTAATGAAAAACTGTTTTTT. It codes for CASSAQELLTNEKLFF.

The rearrangement uses TRBV19 and TRBJ2-7; D remains unclear. The germline V gene has CDR1 LNHDA and CDR2 SQIVND (reference sequence). Between the trimmed V and J ends, which lost 0 bases and 6 bases, there was a span of 15 bases. The CDR3 has 15 amino acids. Here the CDR3 DNA reads TGTGCCAGTAGTATAGAAGTTTGGTCGAACGGCGAGCAGTACTTC. This sequence encodes CASSIEVWSNGEQYF.

This clone was observed a few times. The V call is TRBV28, the J call TRBJ1-2, with D tentatively TRBD1 (6 bases). CDR3 length: 13 residues. Trimming took 11 bases from V and 0 from J, leaving 13 bases between them. Germline CDR1 is MDHEN and CDR2 is SYDVKM. The CDR3 nucleotides are TGTGCCGCCATAGGGGGAACTAACTATGGCTACACCTTC. Its protein product is CAAIGGTNYGYTF.

The V and J genes are TRBV7-2 and TRBJ2-7; TRBD2 might be the D (5 bases). The CDR3 length is 14 residues. Germline V lookup: CDR1 SGHTA, CDR2 FQGNSA. V lost 7 bases and J lost 0, with 13 bases in between. The DNA of the CDR3 is TGTGCCAGCACCCCCACTAGGAACTCCTACGAGCAGTACTTC. This sequence encodes CASTPTRNSYEQYF.

This rearrangement joins TRBV6-4 to TRBJ2-7, with TRBD1 identical over 7 bases. The length of the CDR3 is 12 residues. Germline lookup yields CDR1 MRHNA and CDR2 SNTAGT. The junction had 5 bases not matched to a gene; V was cut back by 9 bases and J by 3 bases. CDR3: CASRDRDYEQYF. The CDR3 DNA reads as TGTGCCAGTAGGGACAGAGACTACGAGCAGTACTTC.

The chain couples TRBV28 to TRBJ1-2; no clear D gene. Germline V gene lookup returns CDR1 MDHEN and CDR2 SYDVKM. With 5 bases removed from V and 7 bases from J, the gap between germline ends came to 17 bases. This CDR3 is 14 amino acids long. This chain's CDR3 is CASSTLRRLGGYTF. The CDR3, as DNA: TGTGCCAGCAGTACCCTGCGGCGATTGGGTGGCTACACCTTC.

The rearrangement links TRBV5-8 to TRBJ2-2; D is uncertain. The V end was cut by 1 base, the J end by 7 bases, with 11 bases between. This CDR3 comprises 14 residues. The germline V gene has CDR1 SGHTS and CDR2 YDEGEE. CDR3 amino acids: CASSLRSHGGELFF. The CDR3, as DNA: TGTGCCAGCAGCTTGCGCTCTCACGGCGGGGAGCTGTTTTTT.

The chain recombines TRBV11-2 with TRBJ1-2; no definite D call. Germline values: CDR1 SGHAT, CDR2 FQNNGV. The CDR3 runs 14 residues. V shed 2 bases and J shed 3 bases, with 10 bases lying between them. The CDR3 coding sequence is TGTGCCAGCAGCTTACTTAGCGTTGACTATGGCTACACCTTC. Translating it yields CASSLLSVDYGYTF.

The chain joins TRBV19 to TRBJ1-1; D uncertain. This CDR3 region has 16 residues. CDR1 is LNHDA, CDR2 SQIVND, per germline (reference sequence). The V gene lost 4 bases and the J gene lost 4 bases, with 19 bases spanning the gap. For the CDR3, the DNA is TGTGCCAGTAGTAGGCCGAGTAGTAGTGGCGGCACTGAAGCTTTCTTT. Encoded protein: CASSRPSSSGGTEAFF.

This clone was seen a single time. J is TRBJ1-4 and V is TRBV9; the match to TRBD1 covers 10 bases. The length of the CDR3 is 16 residues. V dropped 4 bases and J dropped 1; count of bases not matched to a gene: 4. Per germline, CDR1 SGDLS and CDR2 YYNGEE. For the CDR3, the DNA is TGTGCCAGCAGCCTTGGGACAGGGGAAACTAATGAAAAACTGTTTTTT. It specifies CASSLGTGETNEKLFF.

This clone has only one observation. This chain links TRBV9 with TRBJ2-2, with 9 bases lining up with TRBD2. Trimming removed 3 bases from V and 3 bases from J; junction bases left unmatched: 3. The CDR3 sequence is 15 residues long. The germline CDR1 and CDR2 sequences are SGDLS and YYNGEE. In DNA, the CDR3 is TGTGCCAGCAGCGATAGCGGGAGTGACACCGGGGAGCTGTTTTTT. As protein: CASSDSGSDTGELFF.